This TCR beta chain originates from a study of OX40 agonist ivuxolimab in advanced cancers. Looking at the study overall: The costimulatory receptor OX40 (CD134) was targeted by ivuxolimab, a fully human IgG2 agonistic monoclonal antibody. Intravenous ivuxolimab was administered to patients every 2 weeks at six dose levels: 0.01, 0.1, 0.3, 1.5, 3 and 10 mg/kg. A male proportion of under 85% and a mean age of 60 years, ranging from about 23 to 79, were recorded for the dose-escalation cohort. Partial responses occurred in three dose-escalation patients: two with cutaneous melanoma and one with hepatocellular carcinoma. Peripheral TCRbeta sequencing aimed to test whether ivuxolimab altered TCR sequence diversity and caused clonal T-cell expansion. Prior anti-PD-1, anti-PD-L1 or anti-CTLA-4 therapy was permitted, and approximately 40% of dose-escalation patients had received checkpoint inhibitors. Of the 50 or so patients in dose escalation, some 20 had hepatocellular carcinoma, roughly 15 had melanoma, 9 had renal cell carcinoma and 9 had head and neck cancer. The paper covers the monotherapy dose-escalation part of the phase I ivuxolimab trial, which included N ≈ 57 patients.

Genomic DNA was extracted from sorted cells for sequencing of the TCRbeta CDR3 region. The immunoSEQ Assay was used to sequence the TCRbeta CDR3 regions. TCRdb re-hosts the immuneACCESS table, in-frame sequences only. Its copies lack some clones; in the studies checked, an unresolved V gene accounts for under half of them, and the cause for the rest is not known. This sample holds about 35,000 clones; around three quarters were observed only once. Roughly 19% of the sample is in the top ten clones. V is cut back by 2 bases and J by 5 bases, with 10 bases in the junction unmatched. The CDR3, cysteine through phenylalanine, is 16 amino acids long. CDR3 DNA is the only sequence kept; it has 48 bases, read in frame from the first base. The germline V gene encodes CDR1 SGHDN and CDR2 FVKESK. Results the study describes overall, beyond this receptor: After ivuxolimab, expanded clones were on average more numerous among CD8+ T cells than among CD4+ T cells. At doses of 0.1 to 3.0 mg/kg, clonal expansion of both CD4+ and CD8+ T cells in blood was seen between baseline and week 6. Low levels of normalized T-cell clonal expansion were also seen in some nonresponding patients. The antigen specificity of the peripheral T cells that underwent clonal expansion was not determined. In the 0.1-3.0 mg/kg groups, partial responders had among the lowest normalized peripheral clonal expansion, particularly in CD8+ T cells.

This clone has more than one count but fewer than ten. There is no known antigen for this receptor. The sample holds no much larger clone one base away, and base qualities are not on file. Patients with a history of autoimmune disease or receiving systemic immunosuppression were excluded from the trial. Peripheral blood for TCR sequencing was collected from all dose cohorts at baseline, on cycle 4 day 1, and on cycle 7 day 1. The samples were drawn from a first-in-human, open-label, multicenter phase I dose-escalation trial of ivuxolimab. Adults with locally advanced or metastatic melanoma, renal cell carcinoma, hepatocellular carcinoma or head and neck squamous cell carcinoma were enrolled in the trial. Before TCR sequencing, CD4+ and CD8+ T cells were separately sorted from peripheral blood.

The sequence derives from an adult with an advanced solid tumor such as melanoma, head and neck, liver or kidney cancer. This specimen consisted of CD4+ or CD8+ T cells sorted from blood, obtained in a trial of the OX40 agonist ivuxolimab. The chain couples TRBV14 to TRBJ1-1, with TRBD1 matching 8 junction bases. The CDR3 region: CASSQWGRGLVTEAFF. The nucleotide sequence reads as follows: TGTGCCAGCAGCCAATGGGGCAGGGGGCTGGTTACTGAAGCTTTCTTT.